This TCR beta chain was captured in a study of T cell responses to AZD1222 COVID-19 vaccine. Study outcomes and limitations: It was only after the peak T cell response that any repertoires were sampled. A reported finding is that nearly half of spike-specific TCRs target unmutated variant regions. The sample set comprised mostly white British donors with more females, and clonal diversity was possibly underestimated. Among vaccine-associated CD4 TCRs, coverage spanned spike, with dominance at 160-218 and 743-854.

For this clone: The antigen remains unidentified.

Clones were read by immunoSEQ multiplex PCR, and TCRdb kept only the in-frame ones, dropping some. Here the sample spans 90,000 to 100,000 clones, roughly 84% being singletons. Trimming cost V 5 bases and J 6 bases, with 9 bases left between them. The CDR3 has 12 amino acids. Per the germline V gene, CDR1 is LNHDA and CDR2 is SQIVND (reference sequence). Specimen: peripheral blood, collected 28 days after the second AZD1222 dose. The genes are TRBV19 and TRBJ2-3, with D unresolved. This receptor was obtained from an adult who received the AZD1222 COVID-19 vaccine. CDR3 in amino acids: CASSLTLDTQYF. In DNA form, the CDR3 reads TGTGCCAGTAGTCTGACCCTGGATACGCAGTATTTT.